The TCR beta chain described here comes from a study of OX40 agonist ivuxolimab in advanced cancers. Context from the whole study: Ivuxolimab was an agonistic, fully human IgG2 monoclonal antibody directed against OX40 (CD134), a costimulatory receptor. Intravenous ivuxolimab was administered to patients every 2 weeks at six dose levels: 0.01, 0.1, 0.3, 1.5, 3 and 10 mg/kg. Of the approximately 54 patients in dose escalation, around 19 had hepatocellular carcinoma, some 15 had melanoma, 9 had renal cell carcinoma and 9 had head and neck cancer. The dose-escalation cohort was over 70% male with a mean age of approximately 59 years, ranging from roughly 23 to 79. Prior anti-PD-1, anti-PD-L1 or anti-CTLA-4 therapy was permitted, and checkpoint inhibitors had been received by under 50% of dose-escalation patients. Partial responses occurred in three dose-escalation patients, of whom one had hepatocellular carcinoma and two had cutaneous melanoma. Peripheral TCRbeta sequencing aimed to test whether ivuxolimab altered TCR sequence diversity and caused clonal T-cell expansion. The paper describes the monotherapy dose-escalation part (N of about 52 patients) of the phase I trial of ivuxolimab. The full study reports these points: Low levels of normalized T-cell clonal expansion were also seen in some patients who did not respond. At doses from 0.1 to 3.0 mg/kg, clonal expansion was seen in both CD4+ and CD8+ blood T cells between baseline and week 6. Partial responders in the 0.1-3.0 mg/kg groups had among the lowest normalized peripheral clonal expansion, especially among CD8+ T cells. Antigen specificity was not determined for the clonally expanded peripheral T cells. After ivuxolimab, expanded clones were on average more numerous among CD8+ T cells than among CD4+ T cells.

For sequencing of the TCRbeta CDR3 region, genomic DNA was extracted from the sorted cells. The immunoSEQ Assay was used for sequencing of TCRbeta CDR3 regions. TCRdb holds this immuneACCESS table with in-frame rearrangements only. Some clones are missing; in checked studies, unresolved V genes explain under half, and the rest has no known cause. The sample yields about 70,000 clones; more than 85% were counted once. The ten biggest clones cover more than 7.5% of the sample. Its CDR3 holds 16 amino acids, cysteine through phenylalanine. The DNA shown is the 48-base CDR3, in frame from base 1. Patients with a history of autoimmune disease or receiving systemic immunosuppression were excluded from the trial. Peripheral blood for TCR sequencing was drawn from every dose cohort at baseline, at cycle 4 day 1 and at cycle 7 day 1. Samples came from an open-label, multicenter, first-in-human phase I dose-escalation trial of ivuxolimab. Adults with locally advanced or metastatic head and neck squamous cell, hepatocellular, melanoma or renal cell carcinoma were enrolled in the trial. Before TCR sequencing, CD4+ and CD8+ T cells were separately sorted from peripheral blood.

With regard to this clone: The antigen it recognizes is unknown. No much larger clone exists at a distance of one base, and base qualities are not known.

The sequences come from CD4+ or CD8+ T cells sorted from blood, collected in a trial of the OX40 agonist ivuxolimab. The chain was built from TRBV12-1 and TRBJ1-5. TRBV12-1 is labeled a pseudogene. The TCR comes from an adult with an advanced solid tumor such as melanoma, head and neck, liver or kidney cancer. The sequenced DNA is TGTGCCAGCAGCTTTGTTCGGCTGCCCTCCAATCAGCCCCAGCATTTT. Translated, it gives CASSFVRLPSNQPQHF.